These 19 T cell receptor beta chains were sequenced from one sample in a study of blood T cell repertoires in COVID-19. Profiling relied on immunoSEQ multiplex PCR, and the TCRdb table lists in-frame clones only, not all of them. The top ten clones hold 1.2% of a sample with about 380,000 clones, around nine tenths of them seen once. Sequenced input: PBMCs or T cells enriched from blood (not recorded which). The receptor set was obtained from a woman between 18 and 30 years old who had recovered from COVID-19.

This sequence joins TRBV9 and TRBJ1-1, with TRBD1 as a possible D gene (5 bases). In germline, CDR1 is SGDLS, CDR2 YYNGEE. Trimming took off 0 bases at V and 0 bases at J, with 15 bases between the two ends. This CDR3 has 17 amino acids. The CDR3 region is CASSVDETARMNTEAFF. CDR3 sequence (DNA): TGTGCCAGCAGCGTAGACGAGACAGCTAGAATGAACACTGAAGCTTTCTTT.

This clone turned up a few times. The rearrangement uses TRBV2 and TRBJ1-4, with TRBD1 as a possible D gene (6 bases). The CDR3 spans 14 residues. Trimming removed 6 bases from V and 3 bases from J, with 11 bases in between. Per the germline V gene, CDR1 is SNHLY and CDR2 is FYNNEI. The CDR3 sequence is CASSATGSNEKLFF. CDR3 DNA sequence: TGTGCCAGCAGCGCGACAGGATCTAATGAAAAACTGTTTTTT.

The V and J genes are TRBV7-8 and TRBJ1-4; 7 nucleotides line up with TRBD1. The junction had 8 bases not matched to a gene; V was cut back by 5 bases and J by 8 bases. The CDR3 sequence is 14 residues long. The germline V gene has CDR1 SGHVS and CDR2 FQNEAQ. The CDR3 DNA sequence: TGTGCCAGCAGCCACGGTGACAGGGTAGAAAAACTGTTTTTT. Amino acids: CASSHGDRVEKLFF.

The chain recombines TRBV30 with TRBJ1-2; TRBD1 might be the D (6 bases). V was cut by 2 bases and J by 6 bases, with 13 bases left in between. The CDR3 has 13 residues. Germline lookup yields CDR1 GTSNPN and CDR2 SVGIG (reference sequence). CDR3 sequence reads: CAWSPTGYNGYTF. CDR3 in DNA: TGTGCCTGGAGTCCAACAGGGTACAATGGCTACACCTTC.

This clone came up once. CDR3 region: CASSARATGDSYEQYF. CDR3 DNA: TGTGCCAGCAGCGCCAGAGCGACGGGGGACTCCTACGAGCAGTACTTC. The chain has TRBV9 and TRBJ2-7; D perhaps matches TRBD2 (6 bases). The germline CDR1 and CDR2 sequences are SGDLS and YYNGEE. There are 16 residues in the CDR3. The germline V and J ends were trimmed by 3 bases and 0 bases, with 16 bases remaining between them.

This chain connects TRBV6-5 to TRBJ1-6, with a tentative D call TRBD1 (6 bases). The CDR3 is made up of 13 amino acids. Per the germline V gene, CDR1 is MNHEY and CDR2 is SVGAGI. The V and J ends lost 5 bases and 9 bases respectively, with 11 bases between them. The CDR3 region has the DNA TGTGCCAGCAGTAGGGGGATCGGTTCACCCCTCCACTTT. Protein: CASSRGIGSPLHF.

The chain has TRBV5-5 and TRBJ2-7, with D maybe TRBD1 (6 bases). CDR1 is SGHKS, CDR2 YYEKEE, per germline (reference sequence). The CDR3 is 14 amino acids. Trimming took 2 bases from V and 5 from J, leaving 14 bases between them. CDR3 loop: CASSFRGPYDEQYF. The CDR3 region has the DNA TGTGCCAGCAGCTTCAGGGGTCCCTACGACGAGCAGTACTTC.

The rearrangement links TRBV24-1 to TRBJ2-1, with 10 bases that match TRBD2. V lost 5 bases, J lost 8 bases, and 14 bases stayed unmatched. The CDR3 extends over 17 amino acids. Germline lookup yields CDR1 KGHDR and CDR2 SFDVKD. The CDR3 loop is CATSVTRGAGGVYEQFF. CDR3 bases: TGTGCCACCAGTGTCACCCGTGGAGCGGGGGGGGTTTATGAGCAGTTCTTC.

The rearrangement joins TRBV5-1 to TRBJ2-7; 7 nucleotides match TRBD1. CDR1 is SGHRS, CDR2 YFSETQ, per germline. The CDR3 has 14 residues. V dropped 6 bases and J dropped 0; count of bases not matched to a gene: 6. The CDR3 loop is CASTSGTASYEQYF. The CDR3 DNA sequence: TGCGCCAGCACCTCCGGGACAGCCTCCTACGAGCAGTACTTC. The full variable domain, with the rest looked up from reference TRBV5-1 and TRBJ2-7, is KAGVTQTPRYLIKTRGQQVTLSCSPISGHRSVSWYQQTPGQGLQFLFEYFSETQRNKGNFPGRFSGRQFSNSRSEMNVSTLELGDSALYLCASTSGTASYEQYFGPGTRLTVT.

J is TRBJ2-1 and V is TRBV3-1 (or the pseudogene TRBV3-2); D may be TRBD1 (5 bases). Trimming removed 5 bases at V and 4 bases at J, with 6 bases between. Germline assignment: CDR1 LGHDT and CDR2 YNNKEL (reference sequence). CDR3 length: 12 amino acids. The chain's CDR3 is CASSDRYNEQFF. The CDR3 nucleotides are TGTGCCAGCAGCGACAGATACAATGAGCAGTTCTTC.

In its sample, this clone was seen once. The CDR3 DNA reads TGTGCCTGGAGCGTAGGGGGCTGGGGCACTGAAGCTTTCTTT. It encodes CAWSVGGWGTEAFF. The J gene is TRBJ1-1, the V gene TRBV30; 7 bases are a match to TRBD1. The junction had 8 bases not matched to a gene; V was cut back by 3 bases and J by 4 bases. Germline-derived CDR1 and CDR2 are GTSNPN and SVGIG (reference sequence). The CDR3 sequence is 14 residues long. The whole variable domain, remainder taken from reference TRBV30 and TRBJ1-1, is SQTIHQWPATLVQPVGSPLSLECTVEGTSNPNLYWYRQAAGRGLQLLFYSVGIGQISSEVPQNLSASRPQDRQFILSSKKLLLSDSGFYLCAWSVGGWGTEAFFGQGTRLTVV.

The chain links TRBV5-4 to TRBJ2-1, with a tentative D call TRBD2 (5 bases). The CDR3 totals 16 residues. Deletions cut 4 bases from V and 0 bases from J, with 14 bases between. CDR1 and CDR2 (germline): SGHNT, YYREEE (reference sequence). The CDR3 spells CASSLAAESSYNEQFF. The CDR3 DNA sequence: TGTGCCAGCAGCCTGGCAGCGGAAAGCTCCTACAATGAGCAGTTCTTC.

The sample holds a few counts of this clone. The chain couples TRBV30 to TRBJ1-1, with TRBD1 matching over 7 bases. Losses at the gene ends were 3 bases for V and 0 bases for J; bases not matched to a gene: 13. The germline gives CDR1 GTSNPN, CDR2 SVGIG (reference sequence). The CDR3 is 17 residues long. The CDR3 DNA reads TGTGCCTGGAGAGTGTACGTTTCCGGGACAGTGAACACTGAAGCTTTCTTT. Translation: CAWRVYVSGTVNTEAFF.

The rearrangement links TRBV10-3 to TRBJ2-1; TRBD1 is a possible D gene (6 bases). Trimming cost V 2 bases and J 9 bases, with 11 bases left between them. CDR3 size: 13 residues. Per the germline V gene, CDR1 is ENHRY and CDR2 is SYGVKD. The CDR3 DNA sequence: TGTGCCATCAGTGAGGCACAGGGCCGTGAGCAGTTCTTC. Amino acids: CAISEAQGREQFF.

The chain uses TRBV5-1 and TRBJ2-7, with D perhaps matching TRBD1 (6 bases). This CDR3 comprises 14 residues. Germline V gives CDR1 SGHRS, CDR2 YFSETQ. V was clipped by 4 bases and J by 2 bases, with 13 bases between them. The CDR3 DNA reads TGCGCCAGCAGCCAGAAACAGGGAACCTACGAGCAGTACTTC. It specifies CASSQKQGTYEQYF.

The chain links TRBV19 to TRBJ2-3; 8 positions match TRBD2. Unmatched junction bases numbered 7, after V lost 5 bases and J lost 3 bases. Germline V gene data show CDR1 as LNHDA and CDR2 as SQIVND (reference sequence). This CDR3 is 15 amino acids long. CDR3 bases: TGTGCCAGTAGTGAATCGGGGGGGCTAACAGATACGCAGTATTTT. Its translation is CASSESGGLTDTQYF. Drawing the rest from reference TRBV19 and TRBJ2-3, the complete variable domain is DGGITQSPKYLFRKEGQNVTLSCEQNLNHDAMYWYRQDPGQGLRLIYYSQIVNDFQKGDIAEGYSVSREKKESFPLTVTSAQKNPTAFYLCASSESGGLTDTQYFGPGTRLTVL.

CDR3 bases: TGTGCCAGCAGCCGTATCGGTATCATGAACACTGAAGCTTTCTTT. It encodes CASSRIGIMNTEAFF. This chain uses TRBV7-9 with TRBJ1-1; no firm D call. The V gene's germline CDR1 is SEHNR and CDR2 FQNEAQ (reference sequence). The CDR3 contains 15 residues. V was trimmed by 5 bases and J by 0 bases, leaving 13 bases between them.

The J gene is TRBJ2-7, the V gene TRBV10-3; 9 nucleotides agree with TRBD1. Trimming removed 4 bases from V and 2 bases from J; junction bases left unmatched: 9. CDR1 and CDR2 from the germline V gene are ENHRY and SYGVKD. The CDR3 is 16 residues long. DNA of the CDR3: TGTGCCATCAGTGGGGGGACAGGGTCTAACCCCTACGAGCAGTACTTC. Protein product: CAISGGTGSNPYEQYF.

The V gene is TRBV7-9, the J gene TRBJ1-4; D ambiguous. Trimming removed 5 bases at V and 7 bases at J, with 17 bases between. This CDR3 spans 15 amino acids. Germline V gene data show CDR1 as SEHNR and CDR2 as FQNEAQ (reference sequence). The CDR3 nucleotides read TGTGCCAGCAGCCCTTCGGAGGGCAGGTCTGAAAAACTGTTTTTT. It specifies CASSPSEGRSEKLFF. The full variable domain, completed using reference TRBV7-9 and TRBJ1-4, is DTGVSQNPRHKITKRGQNVTFRCDPISEHNRLYWYRQTLGQGPEFLTYFQNEAQLEKSRLLSDRFSAERPKGSFSTLEIQRTEQGDSAMYLCASSPSEGRSEKLFFGSGTQLSVL.